A selection of T cell receptor beta chains follows, all from one sample in a study of immune cell composition in non-small cell lung cancer. Only in-frame clones appear in the TCRdb table, and some are missing; sequencing was by immunoSEQ multiplex PCR. The sample lists fewer than 5,000 clones; roughly 80% were seen once. Sequenced material: lung tumor tissue. All receptors derive from a human donor with non-small cell lung cancer. Both conserved end residues are part of each CDR3.

V	J	CDR3
TRBV5-1	TRBJ2-7	CASSLAGVESYEQYF
TRBV2	TRBJ2-4	CASSGLGIAKNIQYF
TRBV19	TRBJ2-5	CASTWGRGETQYF
TRBV5-1	TRBJ2-5	CASSLASGGRQETQYF
TRBV11-2	TRBJ1-3	CASSLTVGNTIYF
TRBV27	TRBJ2-3	CASSGFDTQYF
TRBV7-9	TRBJ1-4	CASSLAAGGNEKLFF
TRBV9	TRBJ2-7	CASSGPLAGPSNEQYF
TRBV7-6	TRBJ2-5	CASSSGIRETQYF
TRBV19	TRBJ1-5	CASSRTGWGNQPQHF
TRBV7-9	TRBJ1-4	CASSPRDSATNEKLFF
TRBV29-1	TRBJ1-2	CSVVGGGSPISNYGYTF
TRBV6-4	TRBJ2-2	CASSAGQGGISGELFF
TRBV11-2	TRBJ1-1	CASSLGVNTEAFF
TRBV9	TRBJ2-3	CASSGGTSGGARTQYF
TRBV28	TRBJ1-4	CASSPPPKETNEKLFF
TRBV29-1	TRBJ1-5	CSVGDRLSNQPQHF
TRBV5-4	TRBJ2-7	CASTPKGGYEQYF
TRBV19	TRBJ2-1	CASSITRTGELLARSYNEQFF
TRBV4-2	TRBJ1-1	CASSLVPGAKNTEAFF
TRBV6-6	TRBJ1-5	CASSYPTTSNQPQHF
TRBV19	TRBJ2-1	CASMGGHSALYNEQFF
TRBV9	TRBJ1-1	CASSAGPDTEAFF
TRBV6-1	TRBJ1-1	CASGLSGRAAFF
TRBV6-1	TRBJ2-1	CASSEVGADNEQFF
TRBV25-1	TRBJ1-3	CASTPLTASGNTIYF
TRBV6-5	TRBJ1-2	CASSYSATNYGYTF
TRBV4-1	TRBJ1-4	CASSQETWRGIGEKLFF
TRBV19	TRBJ2-4	CATQAGTKNIQYF
TRBV19	TRBJ2-7	CASRLRAKGGLYEQYF
TRBV7-9	TRBJ2-5	CASDQGEGTQYF
TRBV5-4	TRBJ2-2	CASSQDSTDTGELFF
TRBV4-2	TRBJ2-7	CASSLAPPPPYEQYF
TRBV9	TRBJ2-5	CASSVYSLGETQYF
TRBV9	TRBJ2-2	CASSASDWNTGELFF
TRBV19	TRBJ1-6	CASSIQGSISPLHF
TRBV27	TRBJ2-1	CASSGFRAGGYNEQFF
TRBV11-2	TRBJ1-3	CASSPQRASSGNTIYF
TRBV5-5	TRBJ2-7	CASSSPGTGYYEQYF
TRBV11-2	TRBJ2-3	CASSPRVADTDTQYF
TRBV9	TRBJ2-5	CASSPTGDRAGETQYF
TRBV4-1	TRBJ2-1	CASSQGTPTHNEQFF
TRBV5-1	TRBJ2-1	CASSSLQGRNEQFF
TRBV5-1	TRBJ1-1	CASSPGQVNTEAFF
TRBV9	TRBJ2-3	CASSVVAGSTDTQYF
TRBV7-2	TRBJ2-3	CASSSTAGGGTDTQYF
TRBV10-2	TRBJ1-6	CASSERGPPLHF
TRBV7-6	TRBJ2-3	CASRRGSGGQTDTQYF
TRBV9	TRBJ2-4	CASGDGGSKNIQYF